This T cell receptor (beta chain) stems from a study of CD4 T cells in relation to SARS-CoV-2 and coronaviruses. Measured with immunoSEQ multiplex PCR; TCRdb has only the in-frame clones, and not every one. The repertoire includes about 22,000 clones, just over 65% of them detected once, and 19% sits in the top ten. The unexposed donors gave CD4+ T cells in about 2011-2018, prior to COVID-19. Isolation of CD4+ T cells took place after roughly nine days in culture. Unexposed-donor CD4+ T cells were probed with SARS-CoV-2 S/N and four cold-coronavirus spikes, cells permitting. Study-level findings and limits: No donor gave both pre-pandemic and post-infection samples. In around three fifths of donors, memory CD4+ clonotypes crossrecognized SARS-CoV-2 and at least one common cold coronavirus spike.

Notes on this clone: Its antigen is unknown.

Germline V lookup: CDR1 ENHRY, CDR2 SYGVKD. This CDR3 has 15 amino acids. Germline trimming cut 6 bases from V and 7 bases from J; bases unmatched to any gene: 9. The sequence was collected from a human donor in good health. Source material: CD4+ T cells from PBMCs, cultured in vitro. This chain links TRBV10-3 with TRBJ2-1, with 10 bases lining up with TRBD2. CDR3 amino acids: CAIRKAGGLGNEQFF. CDR3 coding DNA: TGTGCCATCAGAAAAGCGGGAGGGCTGGGGAATGAGCAGTTCTTC.